The source of this T cell receptor beta chain is a study of T cell repertoires in cytomegalovirus infection. Study-wide background: CMV infection and matching HLA type were both indicated by public TCR beta signatures. Study-level points and caveats: Dominating the ex vivo response were TCR beta clonotypes that were CMV-specific and HLA-C-restricted.

This clonotype was seen once. Antigen specificity is unknown. TCRdb reanalysed the reads using MiXCR and keeps one entry per CDR3 protein. In the table there are more than 150,000 distinct CDR3 sequences, about 25% of which are singletons. CDR3 length: 12 amino acids. CDR1 and CDR2 from the germline V gene are DFQATT and SNEGSKA (reference sequence). The germline V and J ends were trimmed by 0 bases and 11 bases, with 10 bases remaining between them. Sequencing was carried out using PBMCs. The rearrangement uses TRBV20-1 and TRBJ2-2; D call uncertain. This clonotype was obtained from a human donor in good health (CMV status not recorded). Some clones in this sample may be carry-over from other donors' samples. The CDR3 protein is CSAREARFELFF. The CDR3 DNA sequence: TGCAGTGCTAGAGAGGCCAGGTTTGAGCTGTTTTTT.